The clone carrying this T cell receptor beta chain was found many times. Antigen unknown. This sample also contains other DNA sequences that code for the same CDR3. This specimen belongs to a study of shared clonotypes between healthy human individuals. General study points: The sampled material consisted only of blood, and tissue repertoires are likely to differ.

The CDR3 extends over 14 amino acids. Germline trimming cut 1 base from V and 3 bases from J; bases unmatched to any gene: 3. CDR1 and CDR2 from the germline V gene are SGHAT and FQNNGV. Genomic DNA of each subset was evenly split across several immunoSEQ plates. Produced via immunoSEQ multiplex PCR; TCRdb's table is partial and in-frame only. The sample includes 500,000 to 650,000 clones, around 78% of them seen just once. The sequence derives from a woman aged 40 to 50 in good health. Some clones in this sample may be carry-over from other donors' samples. The rearrangement joins TRBV11-2 to TRBJ2-7, with 7 bases lining up with TRBD2. The specimen was PBMCs. Here the CDR3 reads CASSLGGRSYEQYF. DNA of the CDR3: TGTGCCAGCAGCTTAGGCGGGAGAAGCTACGAGCAGTACTTC.